These T cell receptor beta chains were read from a single sample in a study of T-cell memory formation after mild COVID-19. TCRdb reprocessed the 5' RACE reads via MiXCR and lists one record per CDR3 protein. The sample holds 450,000 to 650,000 distinct CDR3 sequences, about a fifth seen once. The sample was PBMCs or a T cell subset sorted from them (not recorded which). Source of these receptors: an adult woman who had mild COVID-19 (a few samples of this study predate the infection). Cell type and time point are not known. Each CDR3 is given with its conserved first and last residue. The D gene is left open where the match is weak. A row's size may be missing; if present it is once, few, many or a size class.

d_call j_call clone_size v_call cdr3_nt cdr3_aa
- TRBJ2-2 - TRBV10-3 TGTGCCATCAGTGACTACGGGGGAAGTAGGACCGGGGAGCTGTTTTTT CAISDYGGSRTGELFF
- TRBJ1-1 - TRBV29-1 TGCAGCGTGACACAATCGGGTATTGAAGCTTTCTTT CSVTQSGIEAFF
TRBD1 TRBJ2-7 many TRBV5-1 TGCGCCAGCTACTGGGACAGGGGACCCTACGAGCAGTACTTC CASYWDRGPYEQYF
- TRBJ1-1 few TRBV2 TGTGCCAGCAGGCGGAACCTAAACACTGAAGCTTTCTTT CASRRNLNTEAFF
TRBD1 TRBJ1-3 few TRBV11-2 TGTGCCAGCAGCTTAGGACAGGGGGCCGGAAACACCATATATTTT CASSLGQGAGNTIYF
TRBD2 TRBJ2-3 - TRBV5-1 TGCGCCAGCAGCCTCCGACTAGCGGCAAGGAGCACAGATACGCAGTATTTT CASSLRLAARSTDTQYF
- TRBJ1-6 few TRBV7-6 TGTGCCAGCAGTTTGGACGGGAGTAATTCACCCCTCCACTTT CASSLDGSNSPLHF
TRBD1 TRBJ2-5 - TRBV7-8 TGTGCCAGCAGCTCCGCGAGAGTACCGACAGGGACAAGTCCCCAGTACTTC CASSSARVPTGTSPQYF
- TRBJ2-3 - TRBV24-1 TGTGCCACCAGTCGTGGAGATACGCAGTATTTT CATSRGDTQYF
- TRBJ2-5 - TRBV7-3 TGTGCCAGCAGCCCCCACCCCGCAGGGATGGAGACCCAGTACTTC CASSPHPAGMETQYF